These 25 T cell receptor beta chains came from one sample sequenced in a study of early T cells in non-severe SARS-CoV-2 infection. TCRdb itself ran the 5' RACE reads through MiXCR, one entry per CDR3 protein. The sample includes approximately 83,000 distinct CDR3 sequences, about an eighth of them seen just once. Material for sequencing was whole blood. The source is an adult who was a healthcare worker with PCR-confirmed SARS-CoV-2 infection or an uninfected control (not recorded which).

The V gene is TRBV6-5, the J gene TRBJ1-1, with 9 bases fitting TRBD1. V was pared by 6 bases and J by 9 bases, with 11 bases of the junction left unmatched. This CDR3 has 14 residues. Germline assignment: CDR1 MNHEY and CDR2 SVGAGI. CDR3: CASRPQGAQPKAFF. In DNA, the CDR3 is TGTGCCAGCAGACCACAGGGGGCTCAGCCGAAAGCTTTCTTT.

This clonotype was seen repeatedly, ten times or more. The chain uses TRBV11-2 and TRBJ2-1; TRBD2 matches at 9 bases. With 6 bases clipped from V and 0 bases from J, the junction kept 9 bases outside the gene matches. Germline lookup yields CDR1 SGHAT and CDR2 FQNNGV. The CDR3 spans 17 residues. In nucleotides, the CDR3 is TGTGCCAGCAGTCCTACTGGTAGCGGGAGCTCCTACAATGAGCAGTTCTTC. Translated: CASSPTGSGSSYNEQFF. The variable domain in full, completed from reference TRBV11-2 and TRBJ2-1, reads EAGVAQSPRYKIIEKRQSVAFWCNPISGHATLYWYQQILGQGPKLLIQFQNNGVVDDSQLPKDRFSAERLKGVDSTLKIQPAKLEDSAVYLCASSPTGSGSSYNEQFFGPGTRLTVL.

This clonotype was counted ten times or more. V gene TRBV27 combines with J gene TRBJ2-1; possibly TRBD2 for D (6 bases). Germline V gene lookup returns CDR1 MNHEY and CDR2 SMNVEV (reference sequence). The V and J ends lost 5 bases and 0 bases respectively, with 11 bases between them. This CDR3 has 15 residues. The CDR3 sequence: CASSPDGSSYNEQFF. CDR3 nucleotides: TGTGCCAGCAGTCCCGACGGGAGCTCCTACAATGAGCAGTTCTTC.

This clonotype has a handful of counts. This chain connects TRBV6-1 to TRBJ1-3; D is undetermined. Trimming shortened V by 6 bases and J by 4 bases, and 13 bases separated the two germline ends. The CDR3 is made up of 14 amino acids. Germline CDR1 and CDR2: MNHNS and SASEGT. The CDR3, as DNA: TGTGCCAGCAGGGTCGCAGGCGAAGGAAACACCATATATTTT. Translating gives CASRVAGEGNTIYF.

The chain has TRBV9 and TRBJ1-3; D unresolved. The V and J ends lost 3 bases and 13 bases respectively, with 20 bases between them. Germline V gene data show CDR1 as SGDLS and CDR2 as YYNGEE. This CDR3 spans 14 amino acids. Here the CDR3 DNA reads TGTGCCAGCAGCGGGTTTGGCTCCCAGTGGTTAATATATTTT. Its translation: CASSGFGSQWLIYF.

In this sample, this clonotype turned up a few times. The chain combines TRBV19 with TRBJ2-1, with a possible D match to TRBD1 (5 bases). Germline V CDR1 and CDR2: LNHDA, SQIVND (reference sequence). This CDR3 has 14 residues. Trimming left V 3 bases short and J 2 bases short, with 8 bases between. The CDR3 region has the DNA TGTGCCAGTAGTATTCAGGGTCCCTACAATGAGCAGTTCTTC. This encodes CASSIQGPYNEQFF.

This chain uses TRBV25-1 with TRBJ2-7; 9 bases agree with TRBD1. V shed 10 bases and J 4 bases; nucleotides not matched to a gene: 5. CDR3 length: 12 amino acids. The germline gives CDR1 MGHDK, CDR2 SYGVNS. CDR3: CATWGQGYEQYF. CDR3 sequence (DNA): TGTGCCACCTGGGGACAGGGTTACGAGCAGTACTTC.

A single count supports this clonotype. J is TRBJ2-1 and V is TRBV6-5; D tentatively reads TRBD1 or TRBD2 (5 bases each). CDR3 size: 14 residues. Germline CDR1 MNHEY, CDR2 SVGAGI. The V end was cut by 8 bases, the J end by 10 bases, with 21 bases between. CDR3 DNA sequence: TGTGCCAGCGGTCTCGGGACGGGGTCTAGGGAGCAGTTCTTC. Its protein is CASGLGTGSREQFF.

This clonotype came up many times. The chain joins TRBV2 to TRBJ2-3, with D possibly TRBD2 on 6 matching bases. The V and J ends lost 5 bases and 4 bases respectively, with 19 bases between them. The CDR3 has 16 residues. Germline CDR1 reads SNHLY; CDR2 reads FYNNEI. The CDR3 sequence is CASSLSVAGNSDTQYF. The CDR3 DNA is TGTGCCAGCAGTTTATCCGTGGCGGGAAACTCAGATACGCAGTATTTT.

This sequence joins TRBV12-3 or TRBV12-4 and TRBJ2-5; D not resolved. Trimming took 3 bases from V and 1 from J, leaving 9 bases between them. The CDR3 loop spans 14 amino acids. Here the CDR3 reads CASSLWSIQETQYF. As DNA, the CDR3 is TGTGCCAGCAGTTTGTGGAGCATCCAAGAGACCCAGTACTTC.

This chain uses TRBV2 with TRBJ1-6; unclear D gene. This CDR3 contains 14 residues. From germline, CDR1 is SNHLY and CDR2 FYNNEI. The V end was cut by 6 bases, the J end by 8 bases, with 14 bases between. CDR3: CASREGSHYSPLHF. The CDR3 nucleotides read TGTGCCAGCAGGGAGGGCAGCCATTATTCACCCCTCCACTTT. Full variable domain (rest looked up from reference TRBV2 and TRBJ1-6): EPEVTQTPSHQVTQMGQEVILRCVPISNHLYFYWYRQILGQKVEFLVSFYNNEISEKSEIFDDQFSVERPDGSNFTLKIRSTKLEDSAMYFCASREGSHYSPLHFGNGTRLTVT.

V and J are TRBV7-9 and TRBJ2-7; TRBD2 is a possible D gene (6 bases). This CDR3 is built from 14 residues. The germline V and J ends were trimmed by 5 bases and 1 base, with 12 bases remaining between them. Germline V gives CDR1 SEHNR, CDR2 FQNEAQ (reference sequence). CDR3 sequence (DNA): TGTGCCAGCAGCACACCCGGGACTTCCTACGAGCAGTACTTC. Translating gives CASSTPGTSYEQYF. The variable domain in full, completed from reference TRBV7-9 and TRBJ2-7, reads DTGVSQNPRHKITKRGQNVTFRCDPISEHNRLYWYRQTLGQGPEFLTYFQNEAQLEKSRLLSDRFSAERPKGSFSTLEIQRTEQGDSAMYLCASSTPGTSYEQYFGPGTRLTVT.

The chain links TRBV3-1 to TRBJ1-2; D gene uncertain. Per the germline V gene, CDR1 is LGHDT and CDR2 is YNNKEL (reference sequence). Trimming left V 0 bases short and J 5 bases short, with 7 bases between. The CDR3 sequence is 13 residues long. The CDR3 here is CASSQEGGYGYTF. CDR3 nucleotides: TGTGCCAGCAGCCAAGAAGGCGGGTATGGCTACACCTTC. Filled out from reference TRBV3-1 and TRBJ1-2, the complete variable domain reads DTAVSQTPKYLVTQMGNDKSIKCEQNLGHDTMYWYKQDSKKFLKIMFSYNNKELIINETVPNRFSPKSPDKAHLNLHINSLELGDSAVYFCASSQEGGYGYTFGSGTRLTVV.

This clonotype was counted many times. The chain recombines TRBV3-1 with TRBJ2-3, with 9 bases matching TRBD2. In germline, CDR1 is LGHDT, CDR2 YNNKEL (reference sequence). This CDR3 contains 14 residues. J lost 4 bases, V lost 4 bases, and 3 bases had no gene match. CDR3 amino acids: CASSRGGAADTQYF. In nucleotides, the CDR3 is TGTGCCAGCAGCCGCGGGGGGGCTGCAGATACGCAGTATTTT.

The gene calls are TRBV12-3 or TRBV12-4 and TRBJ1-4; D is possibly TRBD1 (5 bases). Trimming removed 5 bases at V and 3 bases at J, with 13 bases between. The CDR3 length is 15 residues. DNA for the CDR3: TGTGCCAGCAGTCGGGGACGGGCACCTAATGAAAAACTGTTTTTT. Translation gives CASSRGRAPNEKLFF.

Worth noting for this clonotype: The junction departs from the called germline gene at one end, perhaps through a read error. The genes are TRBV3-1 and TRBJ2-5; 11 bases are a match to TRBD1. Germline V gene sequence: CDR1 LGHDT, CDR2 YNNKEL (reference sequence). The CDR3 runs 17 residues. The CDR3 DNA sequence: TGTGCCAGCAGCAAAGAGGACAGGGGGCTGTACCAAGAGACCCAGTACTTC. Its protein is CASSKEDRGLYQETQYF.

This clonotype was counted at least ten times. The chain's CDR3 is CSGTLNTGRETQYF. In DNA, the CDR3 is TGCAGCGGGACCCTTAATACCGGTCGAGAGACCCAGTACTTC. J is TRBJ2-5 and V is TRBV29-1; D ambiguous. V was clipped by 7 bases and J by 4 bases, with 19 bases between them. The germline V gene has CDR1 SQVTM and CDR2 ANQGSEA. This CDR3 region has 14 residues.

This clonotype was seen a handful of times. The V gene is TRBV7-9, the J gene TRBJ1-4; D not resolved. CDR3 length: 16 residues. Per germline, CDR1 SEHNR and CDR2 FQNEAQ (reference sequence). Trimming took 5 bases from V and 5 from J, leaving 18 bases between them. The CDR3 here is CASSLTGLGSNEKLFF. The CDR3 DNA sequence: TGTGCCAGCAGCCTCACCGGGCTGGGATCCAATGAAAAACTGTTTTTT.

Turning to this clonotype: This could be a read error, since a much larger clone is one nucleotide away. It is likely a read error, because the conserved phenylalanine at the end of the CDR3 is missing. The V call is TRBV6-2 or TRBV6-3, the J call TRBJ2-3; no definite D call. The CDR3 is made up of 11 amino acids. The V and J ends lost 5 bases and 2 bases respectively, with 2 bases between them. CDR1 is MNHEY, CDR2 SVGEGT, per germline. This CDR3 reads CASSNTDTQYS. DNA for the CDR3: TGTGCCAGCAGTAACACAGATACGCAGTATTCT.

There are a few counts of this clonotype. CDR3 region: CSAREFEVDEKLFF. Here the CDR3 DNA reads TGCAGTGCTAGAGAGTTCGAGGTGGATGAAAAACTGTTTTTT. The rearrangement links TRBV20-1 to TRBJ1-4, with no clear D. V lost 0 bases and J lost 6, with 11 bases in between. The CDR3 covers 14 residues. CDR1 and CDR2 (germline): DFQATT, SNEGSKA (reference sequence).

This clonotype was detected many times. Because it lacks the conserved phenylalanine or tryptophan at the end, this CDR3 is likely a read error. This chain joins TRBV7-6 and TRBJ2-1; the match to TRBD2 covers 10 bases. CDR3 length: 19 residues. Unmatched junction bases numbered 17, after V lost 2 bases and J lost 7 bases. Germline CDR1 reads SGHVS; CDR2 reads FNYEAQ. The CDR3 is CASSLIYGSSGSPRNEQFL. DNA for the CDR3: TGTGCCAGCAGCTTAATCTATGGGTCTAGCGGGAGTCCCCGGAATGAGCAGTTCTTG.

As for this clonotype: This may be a read error: a much more frequent sequence differs by one nucleotide. The chain recombines TRBV29-1 with TRBJ1-6, with 9 bases aligning to TRBD1. This CDR3 contains 13 residues. The germline V gene has CDR1 SQVTM and CDR2 ANQGSEA. V lost 6 bases, J lost 7 bases, and 4 bases stayed unmatched. The CDR3 loop is CSVWTGENSPLHF. The CDR3 DNA is TGCAGCGTCTGGACAGGGGAAAATTCACCCCTCCACTTT.

In its sample, this clonotype was seen a few times. This chain uses TRBV29-1 with TRBJ2-3; TRBD1 matches at 10 bases. This CDR3 comprises 14 residues. In germline, CDR1 is SQVTM, CDR2 ANQGSEA. Unmatched junction bases numbered 7, after V lost 6 bases and J lost 4 bases. The CDR3 spells CSVGPGQGSDTQYF. CDR3 DNA sequence: TGCAGCGTCGGCCCGGGACAGGGGTCAGATACGCAGTATTTT.

This clonotype was recorded many times. The rearrangement links TRBV12-3 or TRBV12-4 to TRBJ2-5; the match to TRBD1 covers 8 bases. The CDR3 runs 13 residues. The J segment lost 3 bases and the V segment lost 6 bases, leaving 3 bases of the junction unmatched. CDR3: CASRLTGEETQYF. The CDR3, as DNA: TGTGCCAGCAGGTTGACAGGGGAAGAGACCCAGTACTTC.

This clonotype was recorded at least ten times. The rearrangement joins TRBV5-1 to TRBJ1-2; D gene ambiguous. This CDR3 has 14 amino acids. With 0 bases removed from V and 4 bases from J, the gap between germline ends came to 10 bases. Germline V gene lookup returns CDR1 SGHRS and CDR2 YFSETQ. The CDR3 here is CASSLERQTYGYTF. The CDR3 DNA follows: TGCGCCAGCAGCTTGGAGCGGCAGACCTATGGCTACACCTTC.